This T cell receptor beta chain was observed in a study of beta chain features in type 1 diabetes. Study conclusions and caveats: Insertion counts at VDJ junctions were lower in type 1 diabetes patients, who also showed more deletions there. Type 1 diabetes patients had moderately but significantly shorter TCRB CDR3s in all four CD4+ subsets. Naive, central memory and regulatory TCRB repertoires appeared more similar among patients than healthy donors.

CD45RO/CCR7/CD25/CD127/CD95/CD27 staining was used to isolate CD4+ naive, central memory, regulatory and stem cell-like memory cells by sorting. The length of the CDR3 is 15 residues. Losses at the gene ends were 0 bases for V and 3 bases for J; bases not matched to a gene: 1. Germline V gene lookup returns CDR1 SGHNT and CDR2 YYREEE (reference sequence). With respect to this clone: The antigen remains undetermined.

As every portion of the isolated RNA was reverse transcribed, the sequencing read expressed TCRB transcripts. Naive, central memory and regulatory T cell samples yielded about 3.57 million reads on average. The protocol was immunoSEQ multiplex PCR, while the TCRdb copy is restricted to in-frame clones and leaves out a portion. The sample yields about 700,000 clones, roughly an eighth seen once. The receptor was derived from a man between 18 and 35 years old with type 1 diabetes. The V call is TRBV5-4, the J call TRBJ2-1; 9 bases align to TRBD2. Input material: naive CD4+ T cells from blood. CDR3 protein: CASSLGAGGYNEQFF. The CDR3 nucleotides are TGTGCCAGCAGCTTGGGAGCGGGGGGCTACAATGAGCAGTTCTTC. Complete variable domain (other parts from reference TRBV5-4 and TRBJ2-1): ETGVTQSPTHLIKTRGQQVTLRCSSQSGHNTVSWYQQALGQGPQFIFQYYREEENGRGNFPPRFSGLQFPNYSSELNVNALELDDSALYLCASSLGAGGYNEQFFGPGTRLTVL.